Listed below are T cell receptor beta chains from one sample, sequenced in a study of blood T cell repertoires in COVID-19. Assay: immunoSEQ multiplex PCR; the TCRdb copy retains only in-frame clones and omits some. The sample yields about 150,000 clones, 85% seen once. Sequenced: peripheral blood. These receptors all come from a woman aged 80 or over with COVID-19, enrolled during active disease. Each CDR3 is given with its conserved first and last residue. The D gene is left open where the match is weak.

V	D	length	J	DNA	CDR3
TRBV7-3	TRBD1	16	TRBJ1-1	TGTGCCAGCAGCTCTGCTGGGACAGGGGTAAGGACTGAAGCTTTCTTT	CASSSAGTGVRTEAFF
TRBV5-1	NA	15	TRBJ2-5	TGCGCCAGCAGCTTATCCCCAGGGGCCCAAGAGACCCAGTACTTC	CASSLSPGAQETQYF
TRBV6-5	NA	12	TRBJ2-7	TGTGCCAGCCAACAGAAACCCTACGAGCAGTACTTC	CASQQKPYEQYF
TRBV6-5	NA	13	TRBJ2-7	TGTGCCAGCACCCGGGGGAACTCCTACGAGCAGTACTTC	CASTRGNSYEQYF
TRBV27	TRBD2	14	TRBJ2-7	TGTGCCAGCAGTCGGGGGGGTAACGGGTACGAGCAGTACTTC	CASSRGGNGYEQYF
TRBV6-4	TRBD1	15	TRBJ1-2	TGTGCCAGCAGCCCCTCAGGGGGCTCTAACTATGGCTACACCTTC	CASSPSGGSNYGYTF
TRBV7-2	TRBD2	16	TRBJ2-3	TGTGCCAGCAGCCAAACTAGCGTCTCTAGCACAGATACGCAGTATTTT	CASSQTSVSSTDTQYF
TRBV7-8	NA	14	TRBJ2-5	TGTGCCAGCAGCATAGGCGGAGATCAAGAGACCCAGTACTTC	CASSIGGDQETQYF
TRBV5-1	NA	14	TRBJ1-5	TGCGCCAGCAGCTTGGATCAGGGCGATCAGCCCCAGCATTTT	CASSLDQGDQPQHF
TRBV24-1	TRBD1	16	TRBJ2-5	TGTGCCACCAGTGATCTGACAGGGCGGACCCAAGAGACCCAGTACTTC	CATSDLTGRTQETQYF
TRBV5-1	NA	15	TRBJ2-2	TGCGCCAGCAGCTACGCCGGGACGAACACCGGGGAGCTGTTTTTT	CASSYAGTNTGELFF
TRBV3-1/TRBV3-2	NA	15	TRBJ2-4	TGTGCCAGCAGCCAAGGGCAGCCAGGGAGGAACATTCAGTACTTC	CASSQGQPGRNIQYF
TRBV5-1	TRBD2	16	TRBJ2-1	TGCGCCAGCAGCTTGGAGTCTAGCGGGAGTTACAATGAGCAGTTCTTC	CASSLESSGSYNEQFF
TRBV6-5	NA	15	TRBJ2-3	TGTGCCAGCAGCACCCCTGGAGGCGGCACAGATACGCAGTATTTT	CASSTPGGGTDTQYF
TRBV6-5	NA	14	TRBJ1-1	TGTGCCAGCAGTTTCAGTATTTTGAACACTGAAGCTTTCTTT	CASSFSILNTEAFF
TRBV2	NA	13	TRBJ2-5	TGTGCCAGCAGTCCCGAGCCCGAAGAGACCCAGTACTTC	CASSPEPEETQYF
TRBV3-1/TRBV3-2	NA	15	TRBJ1-4	TGTGCCAGCAGCCAAGTGGGAGCTCCACCACGGAAACTGTTTTTT	CASSQVGAPPRKLFF
TRBV19	NA	14	TRBJ1-1	TGTGCCAGTAGCGCGCCGGAGAGAAACACTGAAGCTTTCTTT	CASSAPERNTEAFF
TRBV28	NA	12	TRBJ1-5	TGTGCCAGCGGTTACAGAAATCAGCCCCAGCATTTT	CASGYRNQPQHF
TRBV12-3/TRBV12-4	NA	12	TRBJ2-5	TGTGCCAGCAGCCCGAGTGGGCGGACCCAGTACTTC	CASSPSGRTQYF
TRBV5-1	NA	15	TRBJ1-1	TGCGCCAGCAGCTCGGGCCCGACGGGGAGCACTGAAGCTTTCTTT	CASSSGPTGSTEAFF
TRBV5-1	TRBD1	14	TRBJ1-1	TGCGCCAGCAGCACGACAGGGATGGGCACTGAAGCTTTCTTT	CASSTTGMGTEAFF